One T cell receptor (beta chain) is described in this entry. The target of this receptor is not known. No per-base quality is available; no much larger clone lies one base away. Library preparation employed the immunoSEQ multiplex PCR assay. Imported from immuneACCESS, the table was reduced by TCRdb to in-frame sequences with V and J called. These copies leave out some clones; in studies compared against another copy, an unresolved V gene accounts for under half, and the cause of the remainder is not known. The sample records about 86,000 clones, approximately 90% of which are singletons. The ten top clones hold around 2% of the sample. The CDR3 starts with the cysteine, ends with the phenylalanine, and has 16 residues. Just CDR3 DNA is preserved here, 48 bases in frame from base 1. The germline V gene gives CDR1 as ENHRY and CDR2 as SYGVKD. V is cut by 5 bases and J by 1 base, and the space between the germline ends is 15 bases.

The data derive from a study of T cell changes during pregnancy in multiple sclerosis (dated by TCRdb to the late 2010s). For context, the study as a whole: In women with multiple sclerosis, the researchers looked at how the T cell repertoire shifted as pregnancy progressed.

This sequence was found in a female donor in good health, enrolled as a control in a pregnancy study. The input for sequencing was peripheral blood, taken in the first trimester of pregnancy. Recombination connected TRBV10-3 to TRBJ2-1; a weak D assignment points to TRBD2 (5 bases agree). The CDR3 sequence is CAISHSGLASYNEQFF. The nucleotides read TGTGCCATCAGTCACAGTGGGCTAGCTTCCTACAATGAGCAGTTCTTC.